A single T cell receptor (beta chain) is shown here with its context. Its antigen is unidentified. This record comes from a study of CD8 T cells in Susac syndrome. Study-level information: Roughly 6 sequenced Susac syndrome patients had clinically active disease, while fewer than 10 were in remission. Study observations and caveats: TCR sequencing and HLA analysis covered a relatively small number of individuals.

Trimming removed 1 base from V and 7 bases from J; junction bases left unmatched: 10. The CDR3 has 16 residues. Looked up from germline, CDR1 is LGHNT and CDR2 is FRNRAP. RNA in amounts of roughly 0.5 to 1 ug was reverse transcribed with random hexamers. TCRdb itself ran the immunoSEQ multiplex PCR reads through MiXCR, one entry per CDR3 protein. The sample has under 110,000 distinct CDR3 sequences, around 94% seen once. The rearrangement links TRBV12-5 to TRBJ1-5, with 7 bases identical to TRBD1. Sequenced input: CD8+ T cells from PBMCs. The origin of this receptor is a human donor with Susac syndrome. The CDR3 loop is CASGLATAGGGQPQHF. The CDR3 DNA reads TGTGCTAGTGGTTTGGCCACAGCAGGGGGAGGGCAGCCCCAGCATTTT. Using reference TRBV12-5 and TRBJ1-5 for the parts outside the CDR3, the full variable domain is DARVTQTPRHKVTEMGQEVTMRCQPILGHNTVFWYRQTMMQGLELLAYFRNRAPLDDSGMPKDRFSAEMPDATLATLKIQPSEPRDSAVYFCASGLATAGGGQPQHFGDGTRLSIL.